This T cell receptor beta chain was found in a study of blood T cell repertoires in COVID-19. Study-wide background: There were acute and convalescent COVID-19 samples, and they came from the United States, Italy and Spain. From T cells, B-cell-depleted T cells, or PBMCs came the material, which was cDNA or gDNA.

Original processing notes: Estimation of nucleated cell counts relied on the amplification of reference gene primers. Here immunoSEQ multiplex PCR was the method, and the copy in TCRdb shows in-frame clones only, minus some. V, J and clone size were drawn from that table, and D and trimming were deduced from the DNA. Of about 240,000 clones in the sample, approximately 87% were seen once. The CDR3 covers 14 residues. After removal of 4 bases from V and 7 bases from J, the junction contained 8 bases not matched to a gene. Germline CDR1 is SGHRS and CDR2 is YFSETQ. The source material was peripheral blood. The receptor comes from a man aged 55 to 69 with acute or convalescent COVID-19. The chain carries TRBV5-1 and TRBJ1-2; TRBD1 agrees at 9 bases. Here the CDR3 reads CASSPGTGLLGYTF. In nucleotides, the CDR3 is TGCGCCAGCAGCCCCGGGACAGGGTTACTTGGCTACACCTTC.